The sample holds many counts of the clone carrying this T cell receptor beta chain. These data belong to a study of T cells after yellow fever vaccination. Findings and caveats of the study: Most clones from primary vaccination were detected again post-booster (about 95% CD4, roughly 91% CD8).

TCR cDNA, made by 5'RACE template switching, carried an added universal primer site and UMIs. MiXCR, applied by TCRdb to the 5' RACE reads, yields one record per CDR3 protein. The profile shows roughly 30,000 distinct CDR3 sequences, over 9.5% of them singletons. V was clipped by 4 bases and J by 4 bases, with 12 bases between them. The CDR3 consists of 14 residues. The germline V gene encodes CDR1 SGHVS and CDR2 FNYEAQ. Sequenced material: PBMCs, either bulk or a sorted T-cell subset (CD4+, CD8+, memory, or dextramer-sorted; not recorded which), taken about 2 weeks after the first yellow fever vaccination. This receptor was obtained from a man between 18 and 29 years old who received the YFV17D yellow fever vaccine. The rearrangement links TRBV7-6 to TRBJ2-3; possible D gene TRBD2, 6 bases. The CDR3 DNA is TGTGCCAGCAGCTCCGGGACTCCTTCAGATACGCAGTATTTT. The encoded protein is CASSSGTPSDTQYF. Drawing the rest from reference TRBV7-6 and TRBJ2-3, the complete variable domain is GAGVSQSPRYKVTKRGQDVALRCDPISGHVSLYWYRQALGQGPEFLTYFNYEAQQDKSGLPNDRFSAERPEGSISTLTIQRTEQRDSAMYRCASSSGTPSDTQYFGPGTRLTVL.